Each of the 10 T cell receptor beta chains below was sequenced from the same sample in a study of OX40 agonist ivuxolimab in advanced cancers. Assay: immunoSEQ multiplex PCR; the TCRdb copy retains only in-frame clones and omits some. The sample has 65,000 to 80,000 clones, 85% to 90% seen once. Sequenced material: CD4+ or CD8+ T cells sorted from blood, taken in a trial of the OX40 agonist ivuxolimab. The receptors originated from an adult with an advanced solid tumor such as melanoma, head and neck, liver or kidney cancer.

This chain joins TRBV5-1 and TRBJ1-4, with D possibly being TRBD1 (5 bases). The V end was cut by 4 bases, the J end by 4 bases, with 14 bases between. The CDR3 runs to 15 residues. Germline V gene lookup returns CDR1 SGHRS and CDR2 YFSETQ. CDR3 sequence reads: CASSGGTELNEKLFF. As DNA, the CDR3 is TGCGCCAGCAGCGGGGGGACGGAACTTAATGAAAAACTGTTTTTT.

V and J are TRBV6-1 and TRBJ2-5; 12 bases fit TRBD1. V lost 4 bases to trimming and J lost 3 bases; unmatched junction nucleotides: 12. This CDR3 comprises 18 residues. Germline V gives CDR1 MNHNS, CDR2 SASEGT. The CDR3 DNA reads as TGTGCCAGCAGTGGGCACATGTGGGGGACAGGGGGCAAAGAGACCCAGTACTTC. Its protein is CASSGHMWGTGGKETQYF.

The chain combines TRBV11-1 with TRBJ2-1, with TRBD1 matching 9 bases. In germline, CDR1 is SGHAT, CDR2 FQDESV (reference sequence). The junction had 12 bases not matched to a gene; V was cut back by 6 bases and J by 6 bases. The CDR3 has 16 amino acids. Here the CDR3 DNA reads TGTGCCAGCAGACTCGAGGGACAGGGAATCGGCAATGAGCAGTTCTTC. It codes for CASRLEGQGIGNEQFF.

The J gene is TRBJ2-5, the V gene TRBV7-9, with D tentatively TRBD2 (7 bases). V lost 2 bases to trimming and J lost 5 bases, with 9 bases between them. Germline values: CDR1 SEHNR, CDR2 FQNEAQ (reference sequence). The CDR3 consists of 13 residues. CDR3 loop: CASSLRGAETQYF. The CDR3 DNA sequence: TGTGCCAGCAGCTTACGGGGGGCTGAGACCCAGTACTTC. The variable domain in full, with the rest retrieved from reference TRBV7-9 and TRBJ2-5, is DTGVSQNPRHKITKRGQNVTFRCDPISEHNRLYWYRQTLGQGPEFLTYFQNEAQLEKSRLLSDRFSAERPKGSFSTLEIQRTEQGDSAMYLCASSLRGAETQYFGPGTRLLVL.

The gene calls are TRBV10-3 and TRBJ2-2; weak D call: TRBD2 (7 bases). This CDR3 is built from 16 residues. Trimming removed 5 bases at V and 3 bases at J, with 16 bases between. From germline, CDR1 is ENHRY and CDR2 SYGVKD. The CDR3 DNA follows: TGTGCCATCAGTCGGAGGGAGGGGGAGGACACCGGGGAGCTGTTTTTT. Protein sequence: CAISRREGEDTGELFF.

This clone has only one observation. The chain joins TRBV7-2 to TRBJ2-3, with 11 bases fitting TRBD2. The germline V gene encodes CDR1 SGHTA and CDR2 FQGNSA. Trimming at V came to 5 bases and at J to 5 bases, leaving 9 bases not matched to a gene. This CDR3 region has 16 residues. The CDR3 bases are TGTGCCAGCAGCCGAAAGCCGCTAGCGGGGGGAGATACGCAGTATTTT. Its protein is CASSRKPLAGGDTQYF. Based on the CDR3 plus reference TRBV7-2 and TRBJ2-3, the full variable domain is GAGVSQSPSNKVTEKGKDVELRCDPISGHTALYWYRQSLGQGLEFLIYFQGNSAPDKSGLPSDRFSAERTGGSVSTLTIQRTQQEDSAVYLCASSRKPLAGGDTQYFGPGTRLTVL.

This sequence joins TRBV19 and TRBJ1-6, with 7 bases lining up with TRBD1. Germline V gives CDR1 LNHDA, CDR2 SQIVND (reference sequence). V was pared by 3 bases and J by 0 bases, with 2 bases of the junction left unmatched. There are 16 residues in the CDR3. The CDR3 region is CASSIRDSSYNSPLHF. The CDR3 DNA sequence: TGTGCCAGTAGTATTCGGGACAGCTCCTATAATTCACCCCTCCACTTT.

This clone was found once. The rearrangement uses TRBV6-4 and TRBJ2-3; 9 nucleotides match TRBD2. Germline loops: CDR1 MRHNA, CDR2 SNTAGT. The V and J ends lost 8 bases and 4 bases, in that order; junction bases with no gene match: 10. The CDR3 contains 15 residues. The CDR3 region is CASPGGGAPPDTQYF. CDR3 nucleotides: TGTGCCAGCCCTGGCGGGGGGGCCCCGCCAGATACGCAGTATTTT.

V and J are TRBV5-1 and TRBJ2-5; TRBD2 might be the D (6 bases). V lost 0 bases to trimming and J lost 4 bases, with 16 bases between them. Germline V gene sequence: CDR1 SGHRS, CDR2 YFSETQ. The CDR3 contains 16 residues. The chain's CDR3 is CASSLEGPQEGETQYF. CDR3 DNA: TGCGCCAGCAGCTTGGAAGGACCTCAGGAGGGAGAGACCCAGTACTTC.

The chain employs TRBV4-1 and TRBJ1-5; TRBD1 might be the D (5 bases). The germline V and J ends were trimmed by 5 bases and 9 bases, with 11 bases remaining between them. This CDR3 has 12 residues. CDR1 is MGHRA, CDR2 YSYEKL, per germline. The CDR3 region has the DNA TGCGCCAGCAGCGGAGGGAGGGGGCCCCAGCATTTT. It is translated as CASSGGRGPQHF.